This TCR beta chain was sequenced in a study of CD8 T cells in ankylosing spondylitis. Findings and caveats of the study: Ankylosing spondylitis blood appeared to be characterized by a TCR beta motif of under ten highly homologous variants. Disease-linked clones were reportedly significantly enriched in matched ankylosing spondylitis synovial fluid.

The TCR beta libraries were generated through quantitative 5'-RACE incorporating molecular barcodes. TCRdb reanalysed the 5' RACE reads using MiXCR and keeps one entry per CDR3 protein. The sample has 500,000 to 550,000 distinct CDR3 sequences, approximately 12% seen once. As regards this clonotype: The antigen remains undetermined.

Germline V gene data show CDR1 as SGHRS and CDR2 as YFSETQ. V lost 1 base and J 0 bases, leaving 13 bases between the germline ends. There are 16 residues in the CDR3. The TCR comes from a male donor with ankylosing spondylitis. Material for sequencing was blood, either unsorted or a sorted T cell fraction (not recorded which). The V gene is TRBV5-1, the J gene TRBJ1-1; D not certain. The CDR3 DNA follows: TGCGCCAGCAGCTTGCTCCTGAAGGATTTGAACACTGAAGCTTTCTTT. Translating it yields CASSLLLKDLNTEAFF.